This entry lists 10 T cell receptor beta chains sequenced from one sample in a study of regulatory T cells in long-lasting Graves disease. Investigators prepared the TCR beta libraries by applying iRepertoire HTBI primers and Arm-PCR of CDR3 regions. In TCRdb, the multiplex PCR reads were re-called with MiXCR into one record per CDR3 protein. The table has 500,000 or so distinct CDR3 sequences, 15% to 20% seen once. Time point defined: newly diagnosed GD, antithyroid drugs for less than 3 months. PBMC-extracted RNA yielded the TCR library. The same data also contributed to another study, on T cells in Graves' hyperthyroidism and ophthalmopathy.

Sequenced material: peripheral blood mononuclear cells (PBMCs), taken at new diagnosis, from a patient treated with antithyroid drugs. These TCRs come from a man aged 40-49 years with Graves disease.

The V call is TRBV11-2, the J call TRBJ1-3, with 7 bases lining up with TRBD1. J gave up 2 bases and V 1 base, and 2 bases lay outside the gene matches. The length of the CDR3 is 15 residues. The germline V gene has CDR1 SGHAT and CDR2 FQNNGV. CDR3 protein: CASSLGQGTGNTIYF. For the CDR3, the DNA is TGTGCCAGCAGCTTAGGACAGGGCACTGGAAACACCATATATTTT.

This chain uses TRBV9 with TRBJ2-7; D is undetermined. Germline V gene sequence: CDR1 SGDLS, CDR2 YYNGEE. CDR3 length: 11 residues. V shed 6 bases and J shed 6 bases, with 10 bases lying between them. CDR3 nucleotide sequence: TGTGCCAGCACCGACCGTGTCGAGCAGTACTTC. It specifies CASTDRVEQYF.

The gene calls are TRBV19 and TRBJ2-3; 7 nucleotides line up with TRBD1. The ends lost 3 bases at V and 2 bases at J; junction bases unmatched: 2. The CDR3 is 14 residues long. Germline V gives CDR1 LNHDA, CDR2 SQIVND (reference sequence). CDR3 nucleotide sequence: TGTGCCAGTAGTATCACAGGGGACACAGATACGCAGTATTTT. Translated, it gives CASSITGDTDTQYF.

This clonotype was detected ten times or more. The V and J genes are TRBV11-2 and TRBJ2-7; maybe TRBD1 (6 bases). The V gene lost 6 bases and the J gene lost 6 bases, with 27 bases spanning the gap. From germline, CDR1 is SGHAT and CDR2 FQNNGV. This CDR3 has 17 amino acids. In nucleotides, the CDR3 is TGTGCCAGCAGACAACCGCCCAAGGCAGGGGTGGGTGTCGAGCAGTACTTC. As protein: CASRQPPKAGVGVEQYF.

This clonotype has at least ten counts. DNA of the CDR3: TGCAGTGCTACACGTAATGAGCAGTTCTTC. Its protein is CSATRNEQFF. The chain links TRBV20-1 to TRBJ2-1, with D unresolved. Trimming left V 4 bases short and J 7 bases short, with 5 bases between. This CDR3 has 10 amino acids. The germline V gene has CDR1 DFQATT and CDR2 SNEGSKA (reference sequence).

The CDR3 here is CSANQGSVNQPQHF. The CDR3 bases are TGCAGTGCTAATCAGGGGAGTGTCAATCAGCCCCAGCATTTT. This sequence joins TRBV20-1 and TRBJ1-5; possibly TRBD1 for D (6 bases). CDR3 size: 14 residues. V shed 4 bases and J shed 3 bases, with 13 bases lying between them. Per germline, CDR1 DFQATT and CDR2 SNEGSKA (reference sequence).

A few counts support this clonotype. The CDR3 sequence: CATSRGGTGQETQYF. For the CDR3, the DNA is TGTGCCACCAGCAGAGGTGGGACAGGCCAAGAGACCCAGTACTTC. The chain combines TRBV15 with TRBJ2-5, with TRBD1 matching over 8 bases. Germline CDR1 LNHNV, CDR2 YYDKDF (reference sequence). CDR3 length: 15 residues. V lost 1 base, J lost 1 base, and 2 bases stayed unmatched.

This clonotype came up a few times. This chain links TRBV6-1 with TRBJ2-7; 9 bases are shared with TRBD2. V lost 6 bases, J lost 2 bases, and 8 bases stayed unmatched. CDR1 MNHNS and CDR2 SASEGT come from the germline V gene. CDR3 size: 15 residues. The CDR3 region is CASSATSGSPYEQYF. The CDR3, as DNA: TGTGCCAGCAGCGCTACTAGCGGGTCCCCCTACGAGCAGTACTTC.

This clonotype was seen a handful of times. The chain has TRBV4-2 and TRBJ2-5; D is possibly TRBD2 (5 bases). Per the germline V gene, CDR1 is LGHNA and CDR2 is YNFKEQ. The ends were cut back, 0 bases at V and 5 bases at J, with 10 bases in the middle. The CDR3 covers 14 residues. The CDR3 loop is CASSQDGGMETQYF. The CDR3 DNA reads as TGTGCCAGCAGCCAAGACGGAGGTATGGAGACCCAGTACTTC.

This clonotype was counted between two and nine times. This chain links TRBV7-2 with TRBJ2-1, with 14 bases identical to TRBD2. Trimming at V came to 1 base and at J to 4 bases, leaving 9 bases not matched to a gene. CDR1 SGHTA and CDR2 FQGNSA come from the germline V gene. There are 19 residues in the CDR3. In DNA, the CDR3 is TGTGCCAGCAGCTTAGATGGGACTAGCGGGAGAGGATCTTACAATGAGCAGTTCTTC. It specifies CASSLDGTSGRGSYNEQFF.